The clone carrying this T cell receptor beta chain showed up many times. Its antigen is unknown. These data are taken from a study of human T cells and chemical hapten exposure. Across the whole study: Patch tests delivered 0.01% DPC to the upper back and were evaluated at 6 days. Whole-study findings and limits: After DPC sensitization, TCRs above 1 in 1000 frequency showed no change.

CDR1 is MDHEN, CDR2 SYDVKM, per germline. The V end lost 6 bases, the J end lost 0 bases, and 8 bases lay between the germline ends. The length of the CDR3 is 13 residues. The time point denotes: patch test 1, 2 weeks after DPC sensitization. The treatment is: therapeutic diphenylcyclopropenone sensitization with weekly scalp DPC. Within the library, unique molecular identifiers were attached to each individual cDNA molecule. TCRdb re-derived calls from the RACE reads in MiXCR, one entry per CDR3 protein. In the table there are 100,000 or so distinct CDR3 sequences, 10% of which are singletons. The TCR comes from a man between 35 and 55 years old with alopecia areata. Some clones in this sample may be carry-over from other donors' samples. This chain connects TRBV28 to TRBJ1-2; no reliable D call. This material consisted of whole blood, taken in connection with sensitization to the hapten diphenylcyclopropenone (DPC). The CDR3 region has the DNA TGTGCCAGCAGGTCAGGTGCTAACTATGGCTACACCTTC. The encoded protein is CASRSGANYGYTF.